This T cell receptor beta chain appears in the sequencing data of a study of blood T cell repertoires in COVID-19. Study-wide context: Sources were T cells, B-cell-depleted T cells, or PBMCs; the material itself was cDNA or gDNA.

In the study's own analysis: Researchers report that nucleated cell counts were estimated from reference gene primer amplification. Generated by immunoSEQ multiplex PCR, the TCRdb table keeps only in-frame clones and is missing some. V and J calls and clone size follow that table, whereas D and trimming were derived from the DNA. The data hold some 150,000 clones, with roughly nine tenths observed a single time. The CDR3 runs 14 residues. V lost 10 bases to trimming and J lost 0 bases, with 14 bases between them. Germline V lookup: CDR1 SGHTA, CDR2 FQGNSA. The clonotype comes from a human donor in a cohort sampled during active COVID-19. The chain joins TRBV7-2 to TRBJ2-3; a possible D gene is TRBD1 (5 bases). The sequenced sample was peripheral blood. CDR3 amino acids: CATKTGRSTDTQYF. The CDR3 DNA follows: TGTGCCACCAAAACAGGTAGAAGCACAGATACGCAGTATTTT.